The following is a TCR beta chain sequence with its context. PCR used 60 Vbeta primers and 13 Jbeta primers. Libraries were prepared by immunoSEQ multiplex PCR; TCRdb keeps only in-frame clonotypes and omits some of them. The data contain 160,000 or so clones, 70% to 90% of them seen just once; the ten biggest clones take up roughly 1.8%. The sample comes from a study of cytomegalovirus exposure and HLA in healthy donors. Sequenced material: PBMCs. This TCR came from a woman younger than 35 in good health and CMV-seronegative.

CDR3 in DNA: TGTGCCAGCAGTTTATGGGGCACAGTGGCAGATACGCAGTATTTT. This gives the protein CASSLWGTVADTQYF. The chain couples TRBV28 to TRBJ2-3; D gene ambiguous. Trimming stripped 0 bases from V and 4 bases from J, with 11 bases between. Germline CDR1 is MDHEN and CDR2 is SYDVKM. This CDR3 is built from 15 residues. The entire variable domain, with the rest obtained from reference TRBV28 and TRBJ2-3, is as follows: DVKVTQSSRYLVKRTGEKVFLECVQDMDHENMFWYRQDPGLGLRLIYFSYDVKMKEKGDIPEGYSVSREKKERFSLILESASTNQTSMYLCASSLWGTVADTQYFGPGTRLTVL.